This T cell receptor beta chain emerged from a study of technical replicates of blood from a few donors. Sequencing was performed with immunoSEQ multiplex PCR; in TCRdb, only in-frame clones are kept and a portion is missing. Among about 97,000 clones listed, roughly 95% were seen once. Sequencing was done on a sample of T cells isolated from PBMCs. The clonotype comes from a human donor in good health.

The CDR3 protein is CASSVFGINQETQYF. As DNA, the CDR3 is TGTGCCAGCAGCGTATTCGGTATTAACCAAGAGACCCAGTACTTC. The chain recombines TRBV9 with TRBJ2-5; D remains ambiguous. V lost 1 base and J lost 0, with 10 bases in between. The CDR3 extends over 15 amino acids. Per germline, CDR1 SGDLS and CDR2 YYNGEE. The whole variable domain, filled in from reference TRBV9 and TRBJ2-5, reads DSGVTQTPKHLITATGQRVTLRCSPRSGDLSVYWYQQSLDQGLQFLIQYYNGEERAKGNILERFSAQQFPDLHSELNLSSLELGDSALYFCASSVFGINQETQYFGPGTRLLVL.